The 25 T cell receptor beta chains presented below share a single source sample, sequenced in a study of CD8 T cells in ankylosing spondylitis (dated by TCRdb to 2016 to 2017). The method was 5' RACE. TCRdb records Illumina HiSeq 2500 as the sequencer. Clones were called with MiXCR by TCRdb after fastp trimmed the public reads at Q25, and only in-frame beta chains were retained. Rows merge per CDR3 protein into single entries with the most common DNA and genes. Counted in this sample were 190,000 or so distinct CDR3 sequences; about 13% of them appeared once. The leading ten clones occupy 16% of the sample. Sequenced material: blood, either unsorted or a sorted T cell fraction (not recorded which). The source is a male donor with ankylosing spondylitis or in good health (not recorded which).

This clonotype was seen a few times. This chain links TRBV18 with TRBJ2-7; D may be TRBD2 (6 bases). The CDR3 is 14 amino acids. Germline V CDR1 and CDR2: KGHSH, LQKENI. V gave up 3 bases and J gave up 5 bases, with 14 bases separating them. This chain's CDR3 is CASSPRREPHEQYF. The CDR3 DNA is TGTGCCAGCTCACCCCGGAGGGAACCACACGAGCAGTACTTC. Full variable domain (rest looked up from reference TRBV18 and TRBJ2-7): NAGVMQNPRHLVRRRGQEARLRCSPMKGHSHVYWYRQLPEEGLKFMVYLQKENIIDESGMPKERFSAEFPKEGPSILRIQQVVRGDSAAYFCASSPRREPHEQYFGPGTRLTVT.

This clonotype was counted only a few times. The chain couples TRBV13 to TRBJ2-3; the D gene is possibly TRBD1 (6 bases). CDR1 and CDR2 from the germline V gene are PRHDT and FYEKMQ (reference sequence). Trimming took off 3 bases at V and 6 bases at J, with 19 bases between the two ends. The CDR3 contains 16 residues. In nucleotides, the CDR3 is TGTGCCAGCAGCTTTAGGGAAACAGGGTTTTCGGATACGCAGTATTTT. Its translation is CASSFRETGFSDTQYF.

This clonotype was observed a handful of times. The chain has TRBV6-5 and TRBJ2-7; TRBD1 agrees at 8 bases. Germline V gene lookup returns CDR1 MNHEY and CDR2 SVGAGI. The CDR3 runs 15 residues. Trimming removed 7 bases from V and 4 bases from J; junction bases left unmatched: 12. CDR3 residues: CASITGQGPGYEQYF. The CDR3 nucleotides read TGTGCCAGCATTACCGGACAGGGTCCGGGGTACGAGCAGTACTTC.

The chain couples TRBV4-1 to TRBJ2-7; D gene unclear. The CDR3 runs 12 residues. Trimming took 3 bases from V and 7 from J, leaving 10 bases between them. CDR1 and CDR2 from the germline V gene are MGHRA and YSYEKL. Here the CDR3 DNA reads TGCGCCAGCAGCCACCTGAAGGGTGAGCAGTACTTC. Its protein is CASSHLKGEQYF.

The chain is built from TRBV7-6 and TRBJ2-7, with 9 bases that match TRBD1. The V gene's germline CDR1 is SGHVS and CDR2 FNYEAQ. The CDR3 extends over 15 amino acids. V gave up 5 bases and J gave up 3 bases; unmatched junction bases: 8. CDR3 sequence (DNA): TGTGCCAGCAGCCCGAGCCAGGACAGGGGCTACGAGCAGTACTTC. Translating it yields CASSPSQDRGYEQYF.

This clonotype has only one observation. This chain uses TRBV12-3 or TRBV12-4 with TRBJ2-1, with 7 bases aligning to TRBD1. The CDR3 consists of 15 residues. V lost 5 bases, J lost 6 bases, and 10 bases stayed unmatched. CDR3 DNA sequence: TGTGCCAGCAGTGATTGGCTCAGACAGGGCAATGAGCAGTTCTTC. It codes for CASSDWLRQGNEQFF.

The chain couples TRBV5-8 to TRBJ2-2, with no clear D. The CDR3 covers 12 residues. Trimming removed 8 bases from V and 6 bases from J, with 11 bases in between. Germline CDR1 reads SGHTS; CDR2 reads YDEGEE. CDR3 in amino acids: CARGFGPGELFF. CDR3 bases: TGTGCCAGGGGCTTCGGGCCCGGGGAGCTGTTTTTT.

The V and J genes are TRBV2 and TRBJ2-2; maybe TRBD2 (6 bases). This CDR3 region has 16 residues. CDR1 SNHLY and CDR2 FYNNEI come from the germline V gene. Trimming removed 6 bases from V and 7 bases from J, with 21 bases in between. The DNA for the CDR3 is TGTGCCAGCAGCGGTCCTCTCGAGGGGCGGGACGGGGAGCTGTTTTTT. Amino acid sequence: CASSGPLEGRDGELFF.

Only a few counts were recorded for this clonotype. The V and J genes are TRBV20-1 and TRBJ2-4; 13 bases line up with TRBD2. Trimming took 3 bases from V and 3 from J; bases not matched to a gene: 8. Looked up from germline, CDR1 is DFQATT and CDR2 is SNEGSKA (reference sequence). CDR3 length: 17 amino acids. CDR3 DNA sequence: TGCAGTGCTAGGGTACCGGGACTAGCGGGACGCAAAAACATTCAGTACTTC. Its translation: CSARVPGLAGRKNIQYF.

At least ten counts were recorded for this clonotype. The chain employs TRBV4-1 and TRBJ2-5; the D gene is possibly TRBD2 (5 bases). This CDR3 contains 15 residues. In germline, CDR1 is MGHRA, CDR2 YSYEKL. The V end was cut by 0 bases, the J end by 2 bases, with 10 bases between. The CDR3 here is CASSQEETRQETQYF. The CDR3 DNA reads TGCGCCAGCAGCCAAGAGGAAACTAGGCAAGAGACCCAGTACTTC.

Here the CDR3 reads CASSFFNTGANEQFF. In DNA form, the CDR3 reads TGTGCCAGCAGCTTTTTCAATACAGGGGCCAATGAGCAGTTCTTC. The rearrangement uses TRBV11-2 and TRBJ2-1; 7 positions match TRBD1. Trimming took 3 bases from V and 6 from J; bases not matched to a gene: 8. CDR1 SGHAT and CDR2 FQNNGV come from the germline V gene. This CDR3 has 15 amino acids. Looking up the rest from reference TRBV11-2 and TRBJ2-1 gives the full variable domain: EAGVAQSPRYKIIEKRQSVAFWCNPISGHATLYWYQQILGQGPKLLIQFQNNGVVDDSQLPKDRFSAERLKGVDSTLKIQPAKLEDSAVYLCASSFFNTGANEQFFGPGTRLTVL.

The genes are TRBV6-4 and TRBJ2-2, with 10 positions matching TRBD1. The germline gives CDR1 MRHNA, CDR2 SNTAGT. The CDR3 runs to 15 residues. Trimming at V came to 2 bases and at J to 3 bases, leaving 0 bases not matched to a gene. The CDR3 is CASSDGTGDTGELFF. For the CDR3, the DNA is TGTGCCAGCAGTGACGGGACAGGGGACACCGGGGAGCTGTTTTTT.

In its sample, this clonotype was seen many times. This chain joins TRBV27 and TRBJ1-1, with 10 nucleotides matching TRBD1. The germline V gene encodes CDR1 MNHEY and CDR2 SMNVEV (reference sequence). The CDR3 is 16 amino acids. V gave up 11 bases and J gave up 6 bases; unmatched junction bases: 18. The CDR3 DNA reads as TGTGCCTTACGGGACAGGGGAATAGTTGTTATCGCTGAAGCTTTCTTT. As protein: CALRDRGIVVIAEAFF.

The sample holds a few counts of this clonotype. The DNA of the CDR3 is TGCAGTGCTAGAGATCTTGGGGGGCTAGCGGGAGGTCGTATCTCCGGGGAGCTGTTTTTT. Translating it yields CSARDLGGLAGGRISGELFF. V gene TRBV20-1 combines with J gene TRBJ2-2; TRBD2 matches at 11 bases. The CDR3 runs to 20 residues. From germline, CDR1 is DFQATT and CDR2 SNEGSKA (reference sequence). V shed 0 bases, J shed 6 bases, and the junction held 18 bases outside the gene matches.

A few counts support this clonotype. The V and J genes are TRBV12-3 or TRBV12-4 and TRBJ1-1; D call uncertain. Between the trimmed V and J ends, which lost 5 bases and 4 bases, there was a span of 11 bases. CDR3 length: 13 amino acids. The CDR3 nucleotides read TGTGCCAGCAGTGGTCGCTGGGGCACTGAAGCTTTCTTT. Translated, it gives CASSGRWGTEAFF.

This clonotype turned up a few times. The CDR3 sequence is CASSFSQRDPTGELFF. In DNA form, the CDR3 reads TGTGCCAGCAGCTTCTCCCAGCGGGACCCCACCGGGGAGCTGTTTTTT. The J gene is TRBJ2-2, the V gene TRBV5-6; 7 bases line up with TRBD2. CDR1 SGHDT and CDR2 YYEEEE come from the germline V gene. J was trimmed by 4 bases and V by 2 bases; bases with no gene match: 8. This CDR3 has 16 residues.

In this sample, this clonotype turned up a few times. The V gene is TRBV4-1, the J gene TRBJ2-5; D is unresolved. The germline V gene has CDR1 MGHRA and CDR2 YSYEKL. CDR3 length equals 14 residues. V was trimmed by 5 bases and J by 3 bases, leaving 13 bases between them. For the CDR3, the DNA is TGCGCCAGCAGCTCCCATCTAGAGAAAGAGACCCAGTACTTC. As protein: CASSSHLEKETQYF.

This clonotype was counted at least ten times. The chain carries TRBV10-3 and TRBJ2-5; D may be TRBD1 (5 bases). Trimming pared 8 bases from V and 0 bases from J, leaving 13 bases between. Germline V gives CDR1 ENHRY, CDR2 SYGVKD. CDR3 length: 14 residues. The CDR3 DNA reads TGTGCCATCCCTGCCCCAGGGTACCAAGAGACCCAGTACTTC. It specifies CAIPAPGYQETQYF.

The CDR3: CASSYGTDRLFTGELFF. The CDR3 DNA follows: TGTGCCAGCAGTTATGGGACAGACAGACTTTTCACCGGGGAGCTGTTTTTT. V gene TRBV6-5 combines with J gene TRBJ2-2; 7 positions agree with TRBD1. The CDR3 length is 17 residues. From germline, CDR1 is MNHEY and CDR2 SVGAGI. With V trimmed by 3 bases and J by 4 bases, 11 bases remained unmatched.

Written as DNA, the CDR3 is TGTGCCAGCAGTAACCGACAGGGGGCGAAGGCCGGGGAGCTGTTTTTT. Amino acid sequence: CASSNRQGAKAGELFF. This chain uses TRBV27 with TRBJ2-2, with 10 bases fitting TRBD1. The CDR3 spans 16 residues. Looked up from germline, CDR1 is MNHEY and CDR2 is SMNVEV (reference sequence). V was clipped by 5 bases and J by 6 bases; unmatched bases: 9.

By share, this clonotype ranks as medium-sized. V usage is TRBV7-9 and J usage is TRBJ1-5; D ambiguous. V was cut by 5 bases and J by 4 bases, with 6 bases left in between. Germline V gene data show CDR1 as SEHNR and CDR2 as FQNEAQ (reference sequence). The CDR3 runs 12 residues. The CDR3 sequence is CASSPDNQPQHF. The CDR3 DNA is TGTGCCAGCAGCCCGGATAATCAGCCCCAGCATTTT. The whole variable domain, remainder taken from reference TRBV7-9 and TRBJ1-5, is DTGVSQNPRHKITKRGQNVTFRCDPISEHNRLYWYRQTLGQGPEFLTYFQNEAQLEKSRLLSDRFSAERPKGSFSTLEIQRTEQGDSAMYLCASSPDNQPQHFGDGTRLSIL.

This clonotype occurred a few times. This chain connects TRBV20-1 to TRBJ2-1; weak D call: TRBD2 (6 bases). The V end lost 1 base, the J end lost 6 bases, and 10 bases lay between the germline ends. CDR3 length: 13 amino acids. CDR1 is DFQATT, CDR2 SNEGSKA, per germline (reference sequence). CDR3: CSARGDFSNEQFF. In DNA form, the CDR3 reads TGCAGTGCTAGAGGGGACTTCTCCAATGAGCAGTTCTTC.

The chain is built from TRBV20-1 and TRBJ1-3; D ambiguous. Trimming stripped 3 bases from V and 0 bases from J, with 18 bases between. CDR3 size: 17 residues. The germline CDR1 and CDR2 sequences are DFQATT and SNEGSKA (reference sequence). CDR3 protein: CSASKIEETYSGNTIYF. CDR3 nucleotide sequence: TGCAGTGCTAGTAAAATTGAGGAGACTTACTCTGGAAACACCATATATTTT.

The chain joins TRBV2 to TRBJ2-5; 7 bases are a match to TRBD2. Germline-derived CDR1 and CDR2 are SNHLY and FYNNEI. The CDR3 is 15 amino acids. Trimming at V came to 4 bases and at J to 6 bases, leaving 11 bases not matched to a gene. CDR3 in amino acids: CASSAGGIEGKTQYF. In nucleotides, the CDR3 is TGTGCCAGCAGTGCCGGGGGGATCGAGGGGAAGACCCAGTACTTC.

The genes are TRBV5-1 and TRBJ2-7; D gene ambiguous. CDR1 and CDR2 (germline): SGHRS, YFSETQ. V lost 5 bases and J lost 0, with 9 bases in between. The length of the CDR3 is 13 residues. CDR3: CASRDAVSYEQYF. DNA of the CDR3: TGCGCCAGCAGGGATGCGGTCTCCTACGAGCAGTACTTC.